This paragraph covers one T cell receptor beta chain sequence. Its specificity is unknown. The CDR3 is made up of 17 amino acids. Trimming at V came to 2 bases and at J to 0 bases, leaving 12 bases not matched to a gene. CDR1 is GTSNPN, CDR2 SVGIG, per germline (reference sequence). Assay used: immunoSEQ multiplex PCR; TCRdb lists only in-frame clones, some missing. The sample lists 150,000 to 250,000 clones; roughly 88% were seen once. The entry originates in a study of cytomegalovirus exposure and HLA in healthy donors. Regarding the study as a whole: Among TCR beta chains, those listed as cytomegalovirus-associated numbered over 150. Some public TCRs appeared in many individuals, while most sequences were rare.

What was sequenced was PBMCs. The source of this sequence is a woman aged 25 to 39 in good health and CMV-seropositive. The chain combines TRBV30 with TRBJ2-5; 7 bases map to TRBD1. This CDR3 is CAWSLTGTDWYQETQYF. CDR3 sequence (DNA): TGTGCCTGGAGTCTCACAGGGACAGACTGGTACCAAGAGACCCAGTACTTC.